Sequencing of this T cell receptor (beta chain) was carried out in a study of regulatory T cells in long-lasting Graves disease. Study results and limitations: Persistent-disease Graves' patients showed less TCR diversity than new cases.

The time point here: newly diagnosed GD, antithyroid drugs for less than 3 months. Extracted RNA from PBMCs served as the source of the TCR library. By American Thyroid Association guidelines, Graves' disease was diagnosed in the cohort. Construction of TCR beta libraries relied on iRepertoire HTBI primers and on Arm-PCR targeting CDR3 regions. In the study's own analysis: Across all samples, under 65 TRBV segments and 15 or so TRBJ segments were identified. A single record per CDR3 protein comes from TCRdb applying MiXCR to the multiplex PCR reads. TCRdb assigned the V and J calls; the authors' analysis was not used. This table holds a few hundred thousand distinct CDR3 sequences, approximately 12% found once. This clonotype was picked up many times. Its antigen is undetermined. The same sample was also studied in work on T cells in Graves' hyperthyroidism and ophthalmopathy.

The material sequenced was peripheral blood mononuclear cells (PBMCs), taken at new diagnosis, from a patient treated with antithyroid drugs. This receptor was obtained from a woman younger than 35 with Graves disease.

In DNA, the CDR3 is TGTGCCAGCTCACCGGGGACTGTGCAAAACATTCAGTACTTC. Translation: CASSPGTVQNIQYF. The chain combines TRBV18 with TRBJ2-4; weak D call: TRBD2 (6 bases). Germline loops: CDR1 KGHSH, CDR2 LQKENI. V lost 3 bases and J lost 5, with 11 bases in between. CDR3 length equals 14 residues.